These 20 T cell receptor beta chains were all obtained from the same sample, sequenced in a study of control samples from healthy donors and cancer patients. The repertoire was sequenced with immunoSEQ multiplex PCR; TCRdb's copy has only in-frame clones and lacks some. The sample includes over 80,000 clones, 79% of them seen just once. The sequenced sample was blood. The receptors derive from a woman aged 25 to 39 in good health.

Only one count was recorded for this clone. This chain joins TRBV6-2 or TRBV6-3 and TRBJ1-6; D is ambiguous. Trimming shortened V by 2 bases and J by 9 bases, and 14 bases separated the two germline ends. The CDR3 runs to 15 residues. The germline V gene has CDR1 MNHEY and CDR2 SVGEGT. In DNA, the CDR3 is TGTGCCAGCAGTTACGAGACTTCACGTCGTTCACCCCTCCACTTT. It codes for CASSYETSRRSPLHF.

The rearrangement links TRBV10-3 to TRBJ2-7; 7 nucleotides match TRBD1. The CDR3 runs to 13 residues. Germline-derived CDR1 and CDR2 are ENHRY and SYGVKD. Trimming at V came to 7 bases and at J to 3 bases, leaving 6 bases not matched to a gene. Here the CDR3 reads CAIKLAGGYEQYF. Here the CDR3 DNA reads TGTGCCATCAAGTTGGCAGGGGGCTACGAGCAGTACTTC.

V gene TRBV15 combines with J gene TRBJ1-4; a weak D match, TRBD1 (6 bases). The V and J ends lost 1 base and 3 bases respectively, with 9 bases between them. Germline CDR1 and CDR2: LNHNV and YYDKDF (reference sequence). This CDR3 spans 15 amino acids. The CDR3 is CATSRADRPNEKLFF. CDR3 nucleotide sequence: TGTGCCACCAGCAGAGCCGACAGGCCTAATGAAAAACTGTTTTTT. Using reference TRBV15 and TRBJ1-4 for the parts outside the CDR3, the full variable domain is DAMVIQNPRYQVTQFGKPVTLSCSQTLNHNVMYWYQQKSSQAPKLLFHYYDKDFNNEADTPDNFQSRRPNTSFCFLDIRSPGLGDTAMYLCATSRADRPNEKLFFGSGTQLSVL.

This clone was picked up one time. The chain uses TRBV9 and TRBJ1-2; D not certain. In germline, CDR1 is SGDLS, CDR2 YYNGEE. V was pared by 1 base and J by 8 bases, with 12 bases between. CDR3 length: 13 amino acids. Here the CDR3 reads CASSVSSGGGYTF. The CDR3 coding sequence is TGTGCCAGCAGCGTATCTTCCGGTGGGGGCTACACCTTC.

The chain recombines TRBV5-1 with TRBJ2-3; D remains ambiguous. The ends were cut back, 0 bases at V and 5 bases at J, with 7 bases in the middle. Germline V gene lookup returns CDR1 SGHRS and CDR2 YFSETQ. CDR3 length: 13 residues. The CDR3 bases are TGCGCCAGCAGCTTGGCGGGCGGAGATACGCAGTATTTT. Protein sequence: CASSLAGGDTQYF.

This chain joins TRBV18 and TRBJ2-5, with TRBD1 identical over 10 bases. The germline CDR1 and CDR2 sequences are KGHSH and LQKENI. The length of the CDR3 is 15 residues. V gave up 1 base and J gave up 5 bases; unmatched junction bases: 4. For the CDR3, the DNA is TGTGCCAGCTCACCACGGGACAGGGGAATGGAGACCCAGTACTTC. Its translation: CASSPRDRGMETQYF.

This chain uses TRBV12-3 or TRBV12-4 with TRBJ1-2; D gene unclear. V was pared by 3 bases and J by 5 bases, with 10 bases between. The CDR3 has 13 amino acids. CDR3 residues: CASSFQQLYGYTF. DNA of the CDR3: TGTGCCAGCAGTTTCCAACAGCTGTATGGCTACACCTTC.

The chain links TRBV13 to TRBJ2-7; 7 nucleotides align to TRBD2. Trimming cost V 5 bases and J 6 bases; bases outside gene matches: 4. CDR1 PRHDT and CDR2 FYEKMQ come from the germline V gene (reference sequence). This CDR3 contains 12 residues. The CDR3 protein is CASSQRDSEQYF. The CDR3 DNA sequence: TGTGCCAGCAGCCAGCGGGACTCCGAGCAGTACTTC.

This rearrangement joins TRBV11-2 to TRBJ1-3; 9 bases match TRBD1. Germline V lookup: CDR1 SGHAT, CDR2 FQNNGV. With V trimmed by 4 bases and J by 6 bases, 4 bases remained unmatched. The CDR3 is 14 residues long. CDR3 sequence reads: CASSYGTGKNTIYF. The CDR3 DNA is TGTGCCAGCAGCTACGGGACAGGGAAAAACACCATATATTTT.

The chain carries TRBV4-2 and TRBJ2-5; 8 bases align to TRBD2. Germline CDR1 LGHNA, CDR2 YNFKEQ. The CDR3 length is 16 residues. The J segment lost 7 bases and the V segment lost 0 bases, leaving 10 bases of the junction unmatched. For the CDR3, the DNA is TGTGCCAGCAGCCAAGATCGGGCGGGGGGCAGGCCGACCCAGTACTTC. This encodes CASSQDRAGGRPTQYF.

V usage is TRBV2 and J usage is TRBJ2-3, with TRBD1 as a possible D gene (6 bases). V lost 7 bases and J lost 3, with 14 bases in between. CDR1 and CDR2 from the germline V gene are SNHLY and FYNNEI. The CDR3 is made up of 14 amino acids. The CDR3 protein is CASTMGRGTDTQYF. For the CDR3, the DNA is TGTGCCAGCACGATGGGCAGGGGAACAGATACGCAGTATTTT.

This clone was detected a few times. The chain is built from TRBV5-1 and TRBJ2-3, with a tentative D call TRBD1 (5 bases). Trimming shortened V by 7 bases and J by 4 bases, and 13 bases separated the two germline ends. Germline V lookup: CDR1 SGHRS, CDR2 YFSETQ. The CDR3 length is 13 residues. CDR3 sequence (DNA): TGCGCCAGCGGGGCGGCCGGAGCAGATACGCAGTATTTT. It translates to CASGAAGADTQYF.

This CDR3 reads CASSPPSLNGYGYTF. In DNA form, the CDR3 reads TGTGCCAGCTCACCACCGTCGTTAAACGGGTATGGCTACACCTTC. The chain joins TRBV18 to TRBJ1-2; D is unclear. Deletions cut 0 bases from V and 5 bases from J, with 13 bases between. Germline V CDR1 and CDR2: KGHSH, LQKENI. The CDR3 loop spans 15 amino acids.

The chain links TRBV2 to TRBJ2-7; 7 nucleotides line up with TRBD1. This CDR3 is built from 12 residues. The J segment lost 4 bases and the V segment lost 8 bases, leaving 5 bases of the junction unmatched. Per germline, CDR1 SNHLY and CDR2 FYNNEI. Written as DNA, the CDR3 is TGTGCCAGCGAGGGACAGACTTACGAGCAGTACTTC. Residues: CASEGQTYEQYF.

Written as DNA, the CDR3 is TGTGCCAGCAGTTACACACAACAGGGGGATCAGCCCCAGCATTTT. It specifies CASSYTQQGDQPQHF. The V call is TRBV6-5, the J call TRBJ1-5, with 8 bases that match TRBD1. Germline-derived CDR1 and CDR2 are MNHEY and SVGAGI. CDR3 size: 15 residues. With 2 bases clipped from V and 5 bases from J, the junction kept 5 bases outside the gene matches.

The chain has TRBV21-1 and TRBJ1-6; the D call TRBD1 from the table was never checked on the DNA. TRBV21-1 is listed as a pseudogene. The CDR3 is made up of 15 amino acids. The CDR3 sequence is CASSDSTGSNSPLHF. CDR3 in DNA: TGTGCCAGCAGCGATTCGACAGGGAGCAATTCACCCCTCCACTTT.

This clone was picked up a small number of times. V usage is TRBV30 and J usage is TRBJ1-1, with D perhaps matching TRBD1 (5 bases). The V and J ends lost 0 bases and 3 bases respectively, with 17 bases between them. This CDR3 comprises 16 residues. Germline-derived CDR1 and CDR2 are GTSNPN and SVGIG (reference sequence). The CDR3 is CAWSVGWSGRDTEAFF. The CDR3 region has the DNA TGTGCCTGGAGTGTTGGTTGGTCAGGGCGGGACACTGAAGCTTTCTTT.

Here the CDR3 DNA reads TGTGCCAGCAGTTACTCGGCGGAATCCTACAATGAGCAGTTCTTC. This codes for CASSYSAESYNEQFF. V gene TRBV6-5 combines with J gene TRBJ2-1; unclear D gene. Germline V lookup: CDR1 MNHEY, CDR2 SVGAGI. The length of the CDR3 is 15 residues. Between the trimmed V and J ends, which lost 0 bases and 1 base, there was a span of 7 bases.

This chain uses TRBV5-1 with TRBJ2-5; 10 bases are shared with TRBD2. This CDR3 is 16 amino acids long. Per the germline V gene, CDR1 is SGHRS and CDR2 is YFSETQ. Trimming removed 2 bases from V and 5 bases from J; junction bases left unmatched: 9. The CDR3, as DNA: TGCGCCAGCAGCTTAGCAGCGGGGGGGCCGTGGGAGACCCAGTACTTC. Amino acid sequence: CASSLAAGGPWETQYF.

The count of this clone is one. The chain combines TRBV29-1 with TRBJ2-2, with 7 bases identical to TRBD1. Germline V gene sequence: CDR1 SQVTM, CDR2 ANQGSEA. With 4 bases clipped from V and 0 bases from J, the junction kept 11 bases outside the gene matches. The CDR3 covers 17 residues. CDR3 nucleotide sequence: TGCAGCGTTGGTGCCGGGACAGTTTACGCGAACACCGGGGAGCTGTTTTTT. Translating gives CSVGAGTVYANTGELFF.